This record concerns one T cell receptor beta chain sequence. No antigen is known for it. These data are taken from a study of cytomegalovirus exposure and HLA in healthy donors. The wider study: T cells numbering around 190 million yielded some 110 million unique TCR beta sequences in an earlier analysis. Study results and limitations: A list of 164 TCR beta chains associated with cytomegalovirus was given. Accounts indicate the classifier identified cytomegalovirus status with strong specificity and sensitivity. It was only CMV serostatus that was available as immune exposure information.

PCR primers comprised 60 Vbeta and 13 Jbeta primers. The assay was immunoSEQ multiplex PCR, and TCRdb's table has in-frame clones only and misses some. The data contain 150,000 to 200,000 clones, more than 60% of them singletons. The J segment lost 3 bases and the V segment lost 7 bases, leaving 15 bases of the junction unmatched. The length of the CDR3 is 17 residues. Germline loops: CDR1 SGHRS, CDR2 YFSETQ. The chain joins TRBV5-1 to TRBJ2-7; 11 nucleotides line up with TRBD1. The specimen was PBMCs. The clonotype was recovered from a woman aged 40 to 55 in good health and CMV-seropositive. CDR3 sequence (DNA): TGCGCCAGCCCCGTCGGGGACAGGGGGATATGGTGCTACGAGCAGTACTTC. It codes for CASPVGDRGIWCYEQYF.